This TCR beta chain was sequenced for a study of blood T cell repertoires in COVID-19. Study summary: The study drew acute and convalescent COVID-19 samples from the United States, Italy and Spain. Sample material is recorded as cDNA or gDNA derived from T cells, B-cell-depleted T cells, or PBMCs.

The CDR3 extends over 13 amino acids. Germline-derived CDR1 and CDR2 are MNHEY and SMNVEV (reference sequence). V gave up 5 bases and J gave up 9 bases; unmatched junction bases: 4. Clones were sequenced by immunoSEQ multiplex PCR, and TCRdb holds only the in-frame ones, with some missing. Altogether about 200,000 clones are present, roughly 85% being singletons, with the ten largest covering approximately 10%. The specimen was peripheral blood. The rearrangement links TRBV27 to TRBJ2-1; 10 nucleotides align to TRBD2. This sequence originates from a human donor with active or convalescent COVID-19. The donor label of this sample is uncertain. CDR3 sequence: CASSDRTSGEQFF. The DNA for the CDR3 is TGTGCCAGCAGTGATCGGACTAGCGGTGAGCAGTTCTTC.